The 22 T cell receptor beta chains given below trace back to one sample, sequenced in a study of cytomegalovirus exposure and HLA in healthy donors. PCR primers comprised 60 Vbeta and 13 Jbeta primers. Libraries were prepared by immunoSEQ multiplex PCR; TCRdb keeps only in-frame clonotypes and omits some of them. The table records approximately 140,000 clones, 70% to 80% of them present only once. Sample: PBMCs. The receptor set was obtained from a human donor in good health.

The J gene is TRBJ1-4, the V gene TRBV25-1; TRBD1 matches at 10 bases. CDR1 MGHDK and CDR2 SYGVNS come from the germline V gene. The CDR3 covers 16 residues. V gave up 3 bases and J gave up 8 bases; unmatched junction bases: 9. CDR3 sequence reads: CASSDLWDRGGEKLFF. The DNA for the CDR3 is TGTGCCAGCAGTGACCTCTGGGACAGGGGCGGGGAAAAACTGTTTTTT.

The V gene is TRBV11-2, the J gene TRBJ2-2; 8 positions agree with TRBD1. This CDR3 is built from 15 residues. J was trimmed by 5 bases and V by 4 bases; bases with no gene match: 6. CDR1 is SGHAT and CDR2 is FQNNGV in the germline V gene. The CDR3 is CASSYTQGDTGELFF. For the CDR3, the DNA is TGTGCCAGCAGCTATACACAGGGGGATACCGGGGAGCTGTTTTTT.

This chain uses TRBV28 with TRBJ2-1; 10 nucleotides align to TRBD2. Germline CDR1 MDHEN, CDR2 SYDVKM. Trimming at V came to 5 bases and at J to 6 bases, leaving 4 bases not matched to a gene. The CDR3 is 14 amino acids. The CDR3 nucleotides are TGTGCCAGCAGTGCCGGACTAGCGGTCAATGAGCAGTTCTTC. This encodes CASSAGLAVNEQFF.

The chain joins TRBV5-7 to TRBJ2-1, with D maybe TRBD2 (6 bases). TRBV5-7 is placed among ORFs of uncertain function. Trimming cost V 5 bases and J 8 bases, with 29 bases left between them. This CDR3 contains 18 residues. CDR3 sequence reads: CASREWRECKENFDEQFF. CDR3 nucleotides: TGTGCCAGCAGGGAATGGAGGGAGTGTAAAGAAAACTTCGATGAGCAGTTCTTC.

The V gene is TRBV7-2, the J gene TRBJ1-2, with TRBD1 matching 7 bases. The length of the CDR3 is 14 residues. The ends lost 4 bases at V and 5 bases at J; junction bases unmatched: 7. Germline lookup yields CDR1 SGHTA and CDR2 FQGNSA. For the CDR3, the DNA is TGTGCCAGCAGCTCAGGGGGAGTGGTGTATGGCTACACCTTC. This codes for CASSSGGVVYGYTF.

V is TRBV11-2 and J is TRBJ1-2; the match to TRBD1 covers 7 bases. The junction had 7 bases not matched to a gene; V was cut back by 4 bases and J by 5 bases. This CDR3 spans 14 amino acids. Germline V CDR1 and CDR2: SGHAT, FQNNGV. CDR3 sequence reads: CASSSGQNIYGYTF. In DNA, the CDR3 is TGTGCCAGCAGCTCGGGACAGAACATTTATGGCTACACCTTC.

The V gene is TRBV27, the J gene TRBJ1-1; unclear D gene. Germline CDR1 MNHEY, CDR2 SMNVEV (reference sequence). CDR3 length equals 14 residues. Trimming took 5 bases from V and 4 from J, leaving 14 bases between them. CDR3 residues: CASSPIPGSTEAFF. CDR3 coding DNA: TGTGCCAGCAGTCCCATCCCGGGGTCCACTGAAGCTTTCTTT.

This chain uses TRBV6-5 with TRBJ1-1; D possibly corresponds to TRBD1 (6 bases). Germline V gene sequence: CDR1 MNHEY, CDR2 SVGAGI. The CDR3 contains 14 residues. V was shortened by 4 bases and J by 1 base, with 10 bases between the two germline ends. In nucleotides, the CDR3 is TGTGCCAGCAGTTCTGACAGGCGGAACACTGAAGCTTTCTTT. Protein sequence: CASSSDRRNTEAFF.

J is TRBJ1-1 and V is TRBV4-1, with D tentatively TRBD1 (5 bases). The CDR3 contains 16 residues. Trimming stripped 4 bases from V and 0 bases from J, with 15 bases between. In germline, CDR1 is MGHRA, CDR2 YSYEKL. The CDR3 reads CASSPGGTTVNTEAFF. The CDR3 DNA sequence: TGCGCCAGCAGCCCGGGGGGAACGACTGTGAACACTGAAGCTTTCTTT.

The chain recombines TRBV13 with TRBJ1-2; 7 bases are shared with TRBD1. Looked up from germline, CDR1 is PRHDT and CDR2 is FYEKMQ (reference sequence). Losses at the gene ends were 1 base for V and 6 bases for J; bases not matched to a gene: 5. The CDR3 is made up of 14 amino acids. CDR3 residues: CASSLEKGANGYTF. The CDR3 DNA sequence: TGTGCCAGCAGCTTAGAAAAGGGGGCTAATGGCTACACCTTC.

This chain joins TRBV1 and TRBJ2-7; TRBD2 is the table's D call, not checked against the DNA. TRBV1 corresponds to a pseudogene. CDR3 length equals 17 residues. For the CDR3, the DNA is TGCACCAGCAGCCAAGAGCTAGCGGGAGTCTTCTCCTACGAGCAGTACTTC. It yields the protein CTSSQELAGVFSYEQYF.

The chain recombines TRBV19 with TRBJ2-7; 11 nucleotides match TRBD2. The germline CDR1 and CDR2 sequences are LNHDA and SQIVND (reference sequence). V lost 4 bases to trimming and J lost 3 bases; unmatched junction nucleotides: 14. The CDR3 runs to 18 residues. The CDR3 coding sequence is TGTGCCAGTAGTAACACGGGACTAGCGGCGACTCCTCTCTACGAGCAGTACTTC. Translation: CASSNTGLAATPLYEQYF.

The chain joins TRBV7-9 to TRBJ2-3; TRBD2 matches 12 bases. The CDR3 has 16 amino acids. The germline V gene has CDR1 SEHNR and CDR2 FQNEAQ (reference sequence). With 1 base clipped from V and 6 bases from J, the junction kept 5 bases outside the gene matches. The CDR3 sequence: CASSLGGLAGRDTQYF. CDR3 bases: TGTGCCAGCAGCTTAGGAGGACTAGCGGGGCGGGATACGCAGTATTTT.

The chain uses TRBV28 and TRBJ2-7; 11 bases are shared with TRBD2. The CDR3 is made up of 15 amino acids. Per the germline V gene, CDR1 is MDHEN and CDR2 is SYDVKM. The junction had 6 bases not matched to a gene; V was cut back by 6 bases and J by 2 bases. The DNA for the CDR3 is TGTGCCAGCAGCTCGGGACTAGCGGTCCCCTACGAGCAGTACTTC. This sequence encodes CASSSGLAVPYEQYF.

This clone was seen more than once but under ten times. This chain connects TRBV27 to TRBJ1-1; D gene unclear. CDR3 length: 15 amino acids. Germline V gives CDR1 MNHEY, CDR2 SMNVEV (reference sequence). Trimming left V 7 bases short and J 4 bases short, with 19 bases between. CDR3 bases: TGTGCCAGCAATAAAGGTGTGGGGAGTTCCACTGAAGCTTTCTTT. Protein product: CASNKGVGSSTEAFF.

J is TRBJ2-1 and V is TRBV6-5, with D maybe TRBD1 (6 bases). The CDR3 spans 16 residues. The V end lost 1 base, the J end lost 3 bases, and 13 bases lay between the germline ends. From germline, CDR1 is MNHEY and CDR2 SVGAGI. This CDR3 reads CASSYLPLDSYNEQFF. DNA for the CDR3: TGTGCCAGCAGTTACTTACCCCTGGACAGCTACAATGAGCAGTTCTTC.

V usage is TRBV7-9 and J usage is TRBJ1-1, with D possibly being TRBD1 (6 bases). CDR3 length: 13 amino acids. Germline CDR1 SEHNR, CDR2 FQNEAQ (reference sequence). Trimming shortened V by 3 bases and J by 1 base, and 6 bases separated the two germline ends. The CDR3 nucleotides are TGTGCCAGCAGCTTGGGACAGAACACTGAAGCTTTCTTT. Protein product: CASSLGQNTEAFF.

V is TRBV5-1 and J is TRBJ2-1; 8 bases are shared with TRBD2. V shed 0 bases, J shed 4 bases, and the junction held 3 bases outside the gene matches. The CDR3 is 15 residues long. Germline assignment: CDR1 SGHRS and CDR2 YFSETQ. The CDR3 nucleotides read TGCGCCAGCAGCTTGGTTAGCGGGGCTTACAATGAGCAGTTCTTC. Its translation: CASSLVSGAYNEQFF.

CDR3 nucleotide sequence: TGTGCCTGGAGTTCCTACGGGAGGAATGAAAAACTGTTTTTT. As protein: CAWSSYGRNEKLFF. This rearrangement joins TRBV30 to TRBJ1-4; no clear D. Trimming cost V 2 bases and J 5 bases, with 12 bases left between them. This CDR3 comprises 14 residues. In germline, CDR1 is GTSNPN, CDR2 SVGIG (reference sequence).

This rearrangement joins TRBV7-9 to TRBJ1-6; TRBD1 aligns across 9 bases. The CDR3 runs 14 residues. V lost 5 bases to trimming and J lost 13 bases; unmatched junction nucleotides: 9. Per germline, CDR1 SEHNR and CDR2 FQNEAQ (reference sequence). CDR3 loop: CASSLGQGIAPLHF. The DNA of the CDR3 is TGTGCCAGCAGCCTCGGACAGGGGATAGCGCCCCTCCACTTT. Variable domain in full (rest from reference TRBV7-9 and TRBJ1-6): DTGVSQNPRHKITKRGQNVTFRCDPISEHNRLYWYRQTLGQGPEFLTYFQNEAQLEKSRLLSDRFSAERPKGSFSTLEIQRTEQGDSAMYLCASSLGQGIAPLHFGNGTRLTVT.

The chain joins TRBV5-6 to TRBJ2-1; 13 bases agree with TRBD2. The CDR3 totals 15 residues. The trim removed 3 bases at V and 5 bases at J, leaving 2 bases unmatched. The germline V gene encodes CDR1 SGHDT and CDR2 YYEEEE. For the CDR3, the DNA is TGTGCCAGCAGCTCACTAGCGGGAGGGGACAATGAGCAGTTCTTC. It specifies CASSSLAGGDNEQFF.

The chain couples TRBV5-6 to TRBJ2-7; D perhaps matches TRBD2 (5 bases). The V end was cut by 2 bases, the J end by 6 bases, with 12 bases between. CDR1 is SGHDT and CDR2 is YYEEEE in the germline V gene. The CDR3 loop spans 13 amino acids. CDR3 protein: CASSFPSAGEQYF. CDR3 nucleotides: TGTGCCAGCAGCTTTCCCTCCGCGGGCGAGCAGTACTTC.